This T cell receptor (beta chain) was identified in a study of shared clonotypes between healthy human individuals. The assay was run at deep level. TCRdb's copy holds only in-frame clones and misses some; the assay was immunoSEQ multiplex PCR. The sample records around 990,000 clones, approximately 80% being singletons. Germline CDR1 MNHNS, CDR2 SASEGT. The CDR3 is 16 amino acids. Trimming stripped 3 bases from V and 0 bases from J, with 14 bases between. The clonotype was recovered from a man aged 18 to 29 in good health. Some clones in this sample may be carry-over from other donors' samples. Material for sequencing was memory CD4+ T cells from PBMCs. Noted subset: CD45RA-negative fraction. V gene TRBV6-1 combines with J gene TRBJ1-2; D is ambiguous. In DNA form, the CDR3 reads TGTGCCAGCAGTGACGCCGTGGCTTGGTCTAACTATGGCTACACCTTC. Protein: CASSDAVAWSNYGYTF.